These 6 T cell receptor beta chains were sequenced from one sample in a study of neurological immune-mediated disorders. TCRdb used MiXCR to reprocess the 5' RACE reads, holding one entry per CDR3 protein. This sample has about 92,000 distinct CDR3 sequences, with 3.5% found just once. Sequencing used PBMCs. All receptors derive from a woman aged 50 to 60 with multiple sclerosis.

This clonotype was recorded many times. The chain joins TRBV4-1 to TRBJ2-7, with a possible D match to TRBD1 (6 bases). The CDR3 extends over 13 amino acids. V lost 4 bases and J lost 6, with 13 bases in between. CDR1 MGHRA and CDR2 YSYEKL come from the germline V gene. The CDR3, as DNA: TGCGCCAGCAGCCGGGCAGGGGTGGGCGAGCAGTACTTC. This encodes CASSRAGVGEQYF.

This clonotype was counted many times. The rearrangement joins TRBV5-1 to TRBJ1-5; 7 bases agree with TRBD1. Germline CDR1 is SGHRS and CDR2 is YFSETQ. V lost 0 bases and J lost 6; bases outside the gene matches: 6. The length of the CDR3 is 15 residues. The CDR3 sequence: CASSLDRGRGQPQHF. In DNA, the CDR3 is TGCGCCAGCAGCTTGGACAGGGGTAGGGGTCAGCCCCAGCATTTT.

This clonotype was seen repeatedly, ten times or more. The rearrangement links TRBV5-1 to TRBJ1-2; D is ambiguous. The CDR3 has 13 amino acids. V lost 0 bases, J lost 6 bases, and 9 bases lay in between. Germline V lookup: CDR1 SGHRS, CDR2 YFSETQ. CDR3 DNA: TGCGCCAGCAGCTTGGGCGGGAAGGATGGCTACACCTTC. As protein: CASSLGGKDGYTF.

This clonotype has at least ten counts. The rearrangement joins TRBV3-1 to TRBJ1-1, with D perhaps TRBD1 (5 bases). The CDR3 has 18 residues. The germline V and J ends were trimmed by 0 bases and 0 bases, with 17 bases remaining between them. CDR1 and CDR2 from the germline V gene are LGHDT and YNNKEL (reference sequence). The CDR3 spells CASSQDPGRGLMNTEAFF. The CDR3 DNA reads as TGTGCCAGCAGCCAAGACCCCGGACGGGGACTCATGAACACTGAAGCTTTCTTT.

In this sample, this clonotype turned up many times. The CDR3 nucleotides read TGTGCCAGCAGCCAAGACTGGGGATTAGGTGAAAAACTGTTTTTT. Residues: CASSQDWGLGEKLFF. The J gene is TRBJ1-4, the V gene TRBV3-1, with D uncertain. Germline-derived CDR1 and CDR2 are LGHDT and YNNKEL (reference sequence). Trimming left V 0 bases short and J 7 bases short, with 12 bases between. The CDR3 has 15 residues.

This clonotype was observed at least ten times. CDR3 sequence: CASSLVGGDSYEQYF. The CDR3 DNA is TGTGCCAGCAGCTTAGTTGGGGGGGACTCCTACGAGCAGTACTTC. The rearrangement uses TRBV7-2 and TRBJ2-7, with TRBD2 matching over 7 bases. V shed 1 base, J shed 0 bases, and the junction held 3 bases outside the gene matches. The germline V gene has CDR1 SGHTA and CDR2 FQGNSA. This CDR3 has 15 residues.